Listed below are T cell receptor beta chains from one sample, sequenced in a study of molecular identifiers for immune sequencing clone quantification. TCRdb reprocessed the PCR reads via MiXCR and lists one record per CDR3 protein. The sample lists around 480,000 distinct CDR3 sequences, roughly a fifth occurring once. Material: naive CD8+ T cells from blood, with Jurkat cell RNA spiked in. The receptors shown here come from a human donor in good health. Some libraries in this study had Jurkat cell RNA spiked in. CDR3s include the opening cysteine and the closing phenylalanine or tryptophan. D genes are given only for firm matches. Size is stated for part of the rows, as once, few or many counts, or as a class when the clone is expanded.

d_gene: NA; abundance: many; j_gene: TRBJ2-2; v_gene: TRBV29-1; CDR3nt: TGCAGCGGCACCGGACAAAACACCGGGGAGCTGTTTTTT; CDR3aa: CSGTGQNTGELFF
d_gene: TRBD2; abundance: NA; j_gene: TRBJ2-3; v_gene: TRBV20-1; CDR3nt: TGCAGTGCTAGAGTACTCCCTATTAGCGGGGGCGCAGATACGCAGTATTTT; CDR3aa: CSARVLPISGGADTQYF
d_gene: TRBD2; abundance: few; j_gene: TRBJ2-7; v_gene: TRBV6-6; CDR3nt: TGTGCCAGCAGTCCACCTACTAGCGGGGCAGACTACGAGCAGTACTTC; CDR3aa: CASSPPTSGADYEQYF
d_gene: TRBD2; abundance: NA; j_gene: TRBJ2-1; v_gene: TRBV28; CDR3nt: TGTGCCAGCAGACGGGGACTAGCGGGACACAATGAGCAGTTCTTC; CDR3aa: CASRRGLAGHNEQFF
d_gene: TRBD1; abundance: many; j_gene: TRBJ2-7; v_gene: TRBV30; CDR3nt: TGTGCCTGGACTCGGACAGGGGAGGAGCAGTACTTC; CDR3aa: CAWTRTGEEQYF
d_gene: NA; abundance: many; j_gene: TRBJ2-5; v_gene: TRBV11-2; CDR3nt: TGTGCCAGCAGCTCCGGGGGTACGGGTTTCCAAGAGACCCAGTACTTC; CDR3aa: CASSSGGTGFQETQYF
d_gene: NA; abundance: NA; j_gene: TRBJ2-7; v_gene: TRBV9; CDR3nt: TGTGCCAGCAGCGCCCTGGCCCGTCCTTCCCACGAGCAGTACTTC; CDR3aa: CASSALARPSHEQYF
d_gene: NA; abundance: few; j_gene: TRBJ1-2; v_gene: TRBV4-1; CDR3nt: TGCGCCAGCAGCCAAGGGGACGGAGGATACTATGGCTACACCTTC; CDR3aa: CASSQGDGGYYGYTF
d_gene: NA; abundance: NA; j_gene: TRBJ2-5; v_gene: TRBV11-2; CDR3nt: TGTGCCAGCAGCTTTCCCGGGGCTAGCAAGGAGACCCAGTACTTC; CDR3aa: CASSFPGASKETQYF
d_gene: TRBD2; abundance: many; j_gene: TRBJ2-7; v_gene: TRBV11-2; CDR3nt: TGTGCCAGCAGCCAAAGGACTAGCGGGTACTACGAGCAGTACTTC; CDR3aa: CASSQRTSGYYEQYF
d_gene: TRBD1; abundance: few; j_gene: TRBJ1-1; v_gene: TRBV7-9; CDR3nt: TGTGCCAGCAGCTTGGAGACAGGGATGAACACTGAAGCTTTCTTT; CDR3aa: CASSLETGMNTEAFF
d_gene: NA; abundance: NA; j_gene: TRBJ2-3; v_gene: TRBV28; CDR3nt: TGTGCCAGCAGCATCCATGACACAGATACGCAGTATTTT; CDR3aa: CASSIHDTDTQYF
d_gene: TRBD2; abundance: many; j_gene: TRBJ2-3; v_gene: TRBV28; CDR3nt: TGTGCCAGCAGTTTGGGCGGGAGCTCGCGAGATACGCAGTATTTT; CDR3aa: CASSLGGSSRDTQYF
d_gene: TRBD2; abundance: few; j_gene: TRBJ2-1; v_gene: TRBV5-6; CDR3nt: TGTGCCAGCAGCTTGGATAGCGGGGGGGCCCGGAATGAGCAGTTCTTC; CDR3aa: CASSLDSGGARNEQFF
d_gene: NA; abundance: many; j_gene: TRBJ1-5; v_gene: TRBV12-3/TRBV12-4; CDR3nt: TGTGCCAGCAGTTCACAGGGCTATCAGCCCCAGCATTTT; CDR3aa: CASSSQGYQPQHF
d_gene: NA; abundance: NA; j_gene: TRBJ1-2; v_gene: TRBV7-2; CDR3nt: TGTGCCAGCAGCCTCCGGGAGGAGGATTACCCTAACTATGGCTACGCCTTC; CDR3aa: CASSLREEDYPNYGYAF
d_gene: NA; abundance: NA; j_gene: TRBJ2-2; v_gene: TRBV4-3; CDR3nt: TGCGCCAGCAGCCAAGACCCCGGCAGGGAGCTGTTTTTT; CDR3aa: CASSQDPGRELFF
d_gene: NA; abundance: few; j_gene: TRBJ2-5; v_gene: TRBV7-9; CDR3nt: TGTGCCAGCAGCCTCCCGGGTGGGGGCATCCAAGAGACCCAGTACTTC; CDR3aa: CASSLPGGGIQETQYF
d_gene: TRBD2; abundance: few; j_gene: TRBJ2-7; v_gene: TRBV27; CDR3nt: TGTGCCAGCATTCGACTAGCGGGAGGCGAGCAGTACTTC; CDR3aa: CASIRLAGGEQYF
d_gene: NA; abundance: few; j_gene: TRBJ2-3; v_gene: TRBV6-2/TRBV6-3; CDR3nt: TGTGCCAGCAGCCTTATAGTGTCGGGGATTACAGATACGCAGTATTTT; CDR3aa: CASSLIVSGITDTQYF
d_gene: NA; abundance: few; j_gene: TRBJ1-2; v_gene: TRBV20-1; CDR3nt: TGCAGTGCTGTCCCCCCAACGGGATTCTATGGCTACACCTTC; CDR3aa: CSAVPPTGFYGYTF
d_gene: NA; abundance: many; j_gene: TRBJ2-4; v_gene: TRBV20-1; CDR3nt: TGCAGTGCTAGAGGCCCCAACCGGCAGCTAGCCAAAAACATTCAGTACTTC; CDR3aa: CSARGPNRQLAKNIQYF
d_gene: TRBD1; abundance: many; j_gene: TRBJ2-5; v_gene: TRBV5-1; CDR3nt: TGCGCCAGCAGCCCGGAGACAGGGGCCCAGTACTTC; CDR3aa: CASSPETGAQYF
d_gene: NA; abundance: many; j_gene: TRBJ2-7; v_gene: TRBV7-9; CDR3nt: TGTGCCAGCAGCTTTGTGGCCTACGAGCAGTACTTC; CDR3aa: CASSFVAYEQYF
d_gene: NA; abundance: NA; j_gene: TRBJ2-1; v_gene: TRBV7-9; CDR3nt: TGTGCCAGCAGCTCCGGACGGGACAATGAGCAGTTCTTC; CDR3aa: CASSSGRDNEQFF
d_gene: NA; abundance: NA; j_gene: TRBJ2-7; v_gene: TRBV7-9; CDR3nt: TGTGCCAGCAGCTCACCCGAAGGGGTGCGGGGTATCGGGCAGTACTTC; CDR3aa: CASSSPEGVRGIGQYF
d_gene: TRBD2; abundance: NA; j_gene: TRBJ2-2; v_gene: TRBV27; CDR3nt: TGTGCCAGCAGTTTTCTTCTCCCTAGCGGGGGGTCCACCGGGGAGCTGTTTTTT; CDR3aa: CASSFLLPSGGSTGELFF
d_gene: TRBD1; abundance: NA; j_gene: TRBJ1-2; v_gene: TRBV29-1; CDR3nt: TGCAGCGTCCATTCGTGGGCCGGGACAGGGTCGTTCTATGGCTACACCTTC; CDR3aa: CSVHSWAGTGSFYGYTF
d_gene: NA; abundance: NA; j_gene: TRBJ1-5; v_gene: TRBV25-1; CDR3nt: TGTGCCAGCAGCTCTCGAGTGGTAGGGGATCAGCCCCAGCATTTT; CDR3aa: CASSSRVVGDQPQHF
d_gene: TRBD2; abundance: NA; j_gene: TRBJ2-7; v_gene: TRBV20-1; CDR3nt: TGCAGTGCCGAAAGACTAGCGGGAGGATACGAGCAGTACTTC; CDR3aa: CSAERLAGGYEQYF
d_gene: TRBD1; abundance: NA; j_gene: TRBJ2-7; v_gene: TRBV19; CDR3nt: TGTGCCAGTAGAAAAGGGGGCGACGACGAGCAGTACTTC; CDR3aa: CASRKGGDDEQYF
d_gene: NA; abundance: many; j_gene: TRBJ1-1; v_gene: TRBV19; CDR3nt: TGTGCCAGTAGTATTATAGGGGACACTGAAGCTTTCTTT; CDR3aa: CASSIIGDTEAFF
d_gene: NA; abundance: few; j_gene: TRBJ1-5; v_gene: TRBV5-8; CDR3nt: TGTGCCAGCAGCTTGGTCCTCTACGGCGGCAATCAGCCCCAGCATTTT; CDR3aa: CASSLVLYGGNQPQHF
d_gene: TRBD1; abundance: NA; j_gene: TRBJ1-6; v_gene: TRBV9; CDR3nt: TGTGCCAGCAGCCCCCACCAGGGGGGAAGGGCTAATTCACCCCTCCACTTT; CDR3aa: CASSPHQGGRANSPLHF
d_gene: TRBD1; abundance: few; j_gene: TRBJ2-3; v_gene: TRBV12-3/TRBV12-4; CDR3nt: TGTGCCAGCGGAGCAATACCGGGACAGGGGCCTACGAGAGATACGCAGTATTTT; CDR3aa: CASGAIPGQGPTRDTQYF
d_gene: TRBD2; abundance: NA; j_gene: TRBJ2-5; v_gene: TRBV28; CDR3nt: TGTGCCAGCAGTTTCATTAAGCGGGAACTCCAAGAGACCCAGTACTTC; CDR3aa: CASSFIKRELQETQYF
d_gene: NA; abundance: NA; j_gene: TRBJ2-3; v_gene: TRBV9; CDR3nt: TGTGCCAGCAGCGTAGCCGGCGGTATCACAGATACGCAGTATTTT; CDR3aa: CASSVAGGITDTQYF
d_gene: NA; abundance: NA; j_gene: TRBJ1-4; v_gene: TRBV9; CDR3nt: TGTGCCAGCAGCCCCTGGGATAATGAAAAACTGTTTTTT; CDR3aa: CASSPWDNEKLFF
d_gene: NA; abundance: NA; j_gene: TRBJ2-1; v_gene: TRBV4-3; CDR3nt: TGCGCCAGCAGCCAAGATATAGGTACCCGACCACATGCCAATGAGCAGTTCTTC; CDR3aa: CASSQDIGTRPHANEQFF
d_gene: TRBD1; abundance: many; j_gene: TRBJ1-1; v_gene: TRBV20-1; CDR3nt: TGCAGTGCCGAAGGACAGGGGAGCACTGAAGCTTTCTTT; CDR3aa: CSAEGQGSTEAFF
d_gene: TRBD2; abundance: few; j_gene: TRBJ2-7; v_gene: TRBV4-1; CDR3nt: TGCGCCAGCAGCCAAGATCTCCTAGCGGGAAGCTACGAGCAGTACTTC; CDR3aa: CASSQDLLAGSYEQYF
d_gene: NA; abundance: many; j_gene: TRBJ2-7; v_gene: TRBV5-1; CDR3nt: TGCGCCAGCAGCTCCGGGACTGCAAGGGAGCAGTACTTC; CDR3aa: CASSSGTAREQYF
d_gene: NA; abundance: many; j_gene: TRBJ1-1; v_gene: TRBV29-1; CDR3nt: TGCAGCGTGGGGGAGGTACAGGCTGAAGCTTTCTTT; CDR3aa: CSVGEVQAEAFF
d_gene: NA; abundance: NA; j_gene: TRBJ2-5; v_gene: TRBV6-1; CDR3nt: TGTGCCAGCAGTCGAATTGGACTACAAGAGACCCAGTACTTC; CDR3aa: CASSRIGLQETQYF
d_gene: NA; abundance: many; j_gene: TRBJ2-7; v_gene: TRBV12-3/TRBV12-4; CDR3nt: TGTGCCAGCAGCCCCCCCCTTAAGGGCTACGAGCAGTACTTC; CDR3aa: CASSPPLKGYEQYF
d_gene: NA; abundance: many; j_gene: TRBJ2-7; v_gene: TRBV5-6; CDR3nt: TGTGCCAGCAGTCTGGGGGGCTTCTCCTACGAGCAGTACTTC; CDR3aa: CASSLGGFSYEQYF
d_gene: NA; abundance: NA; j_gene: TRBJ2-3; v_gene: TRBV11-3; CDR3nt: TGTGCCAGCAGCCACGGTAGCAGCCACAAAGATACGCAGTATTTT; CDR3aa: CASSHGSSHKDTQYF
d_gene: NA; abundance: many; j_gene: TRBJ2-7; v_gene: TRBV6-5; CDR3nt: TGTGCCAGCAGCTCTTGGGACGAGCAGTACTTC; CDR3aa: CASSSWDEQYF
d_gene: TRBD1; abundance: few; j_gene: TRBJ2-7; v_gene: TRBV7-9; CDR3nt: TGTGCCAGCAGAATAGCCCGGGACAGGGAGCTTTCCTACGAGCAGTACTTC; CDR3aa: CASRIARDRELSYEQYF
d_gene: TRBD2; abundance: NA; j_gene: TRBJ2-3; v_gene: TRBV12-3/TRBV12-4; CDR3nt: TGTGCCAGCAGTCGGAAGGGGTTAGCGGGAGGAACTAGCACAGATACGCAGTATTTT; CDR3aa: CASSRKGLAGGTSTDTQYF
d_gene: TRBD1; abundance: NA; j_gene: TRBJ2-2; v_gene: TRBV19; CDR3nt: TGTGCCAGTAGTATAGATACAGGGGCGGACACCGGGGAGCTGTTTTTT; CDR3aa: CASSIDTGADTGELFF
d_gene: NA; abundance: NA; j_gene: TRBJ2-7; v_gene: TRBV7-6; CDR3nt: TGTGCCAGCAGCTTCGGATCTACGTACGGGCAGTACTTC; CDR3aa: CASSFGSTYGQYF
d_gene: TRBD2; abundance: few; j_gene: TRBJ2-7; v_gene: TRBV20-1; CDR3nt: TGCAGTGCTAGAGACCGCGGACTAGCGGGCTACGAGCAGTACTTC; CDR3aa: CSARDRGLAGYEQYF
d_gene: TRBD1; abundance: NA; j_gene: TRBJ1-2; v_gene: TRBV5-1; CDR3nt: TGCGCCAGCAGCTCGACAGGGGCTGCTAACTATGGCTACACCTTC; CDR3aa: CASSSTGAANYGYTF
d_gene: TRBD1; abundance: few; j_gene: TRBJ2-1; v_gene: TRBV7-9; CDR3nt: TGTGCCAGCAACCCGACAGGGCGAGACAATGAGCAGTTCTTC; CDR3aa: CASNPTGRDNEQFF